The rows below give T cell receptor beta chains drawn from one sample of a study of T cells in Graves' hyperthyroidism and ophthalmopathy. One entry per CDR3 protein, called by TCRdb with MiXCR from the multiplex PCR reads. Of 480,000 or so distinct CDR3 sequences listed, around 50% were seen once; the top ten hold about two fifths. Input material: peripheral blood or thyroid tissue (not recorded which). The receptors stem from an adult woman with Graves' disease, either hyperthyroidism or ophthalmopathy (not recorded which). CDR3s include the opening cysteine and the closing phenylalanine or tryptophan. The D gene is left open where the match is weak. Only some rows state a clone size, as once, few, many or a class for expanded clones.

d_gene,v_gene,abundance,j_gene,CDR3nt,CDR3aa
-,TRBV7-9,-,TRBJ1-2,TGTGCCAGCAGCTTAGCATCGGCCCCGGGCTCGGGTCGCGCCGGAGGCTACACCTTC,CASSLASAPGSGRAGGYTF
TRBD2,TRBV7-9,-,TRBJ2-7,TGTGCCAGCAGCCGAGGGACTAATTCTTACGAGCAGTACTTC,CASSRGTNSYEQYF
-,TRBV14,-,TRBJ2-2,TGTGCCAGCAGCCTCCGACACCCCGGTGGGACCGGGGAGCTGTTTTTT,CASSLRHPGGTGELFF
-,TRBV7-9,-,TRBJ2-7,TGTGCCAGCAGCGGAACCGGGACAAGTAACGAGCAGTACTTC,CASSGTGTSNEQYF
TRBD2,TRBV25-1,-,TRBJ2-3,TGTGCCAGCAGTGAATCGGCGGGGGGGCGGGGTAACACAGATACGCAGTATTTT,CASSESAGGRGNTDTQYF
-,TRBV7-9,-,TRBJ1-1,TGTGCCAGCAGCTTCGGTTTTTCTGAAGCTTTCTTT,CASSFGFSEAFF
-,TRBV14,many,TRBJ1-1,TGTGCCAGCAGCGTATTATGGAACACTGAAGCTTTCTTT,CASSVLWNTEAFF
-,TRBV7-2,-,TRBJ2-7,TGTGCCAGCAGCCGGACTTCGTTTGTTGGCGAGCAGTACTTC,CASSRTSFVGEQYF
TRBD1,TRBV12-3/TRBV12-4,once,TRBJ1-2,TGTGCCAGCAGTTCCCGTGGACAGGGCCGCTATGGCTACACCTTC,CASSSRGQGRYGYTF
TRBD1,TRBV29-1,few,TRBJ2-7,TGCAGCGCAGGGACAGGGGACTCCTACGAGCAGTACTTC,CSAGTGDSYEQYF